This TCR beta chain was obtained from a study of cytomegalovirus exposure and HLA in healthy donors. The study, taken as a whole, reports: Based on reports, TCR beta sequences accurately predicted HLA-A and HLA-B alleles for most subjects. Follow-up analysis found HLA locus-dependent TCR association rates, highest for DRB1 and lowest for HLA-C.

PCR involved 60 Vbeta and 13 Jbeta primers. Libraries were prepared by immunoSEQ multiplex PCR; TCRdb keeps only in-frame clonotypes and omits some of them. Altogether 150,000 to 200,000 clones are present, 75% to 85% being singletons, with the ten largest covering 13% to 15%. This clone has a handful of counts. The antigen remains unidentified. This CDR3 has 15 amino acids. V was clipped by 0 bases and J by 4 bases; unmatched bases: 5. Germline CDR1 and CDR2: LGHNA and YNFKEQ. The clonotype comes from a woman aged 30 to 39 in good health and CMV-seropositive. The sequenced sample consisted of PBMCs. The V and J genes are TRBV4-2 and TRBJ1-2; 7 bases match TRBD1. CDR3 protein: CASSQERGQSYGYTF. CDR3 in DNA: TGTGCCAGCAGCCAAGAGCGGGGACAGAGCTATGGCTACACCTTC.